What follows are 15 T cell receptor beta chains derived from one specimen sequenced in a study of blood T cell repertoires in COVID-19. Assay used: immunoSEQ multiplex PCR; TCRdb lists only in-frame clones, some missing. This repertoire shows roughly 95,000 clones, around 81% found once; its top ten account for about 4.3%. The source material was peripheral blood. These receptors were collected from a man aged 60-69 years with acute or convalescent COVID-19.

V gene TRBV5-5 combines with J gene TRBJ1-6; a weak D match, TRBD1 (5 bases). Germline loops: CDR1 SGHKS, CDR2 YYEKEE (reference sequence). CDR3 length equals 16 residues. V lost 2 bases and J 9 bases, leaving 18 bases between the germline ends. Here the CDR3 DNA reads TGTGCCAGCAGCTTTATACGGACATCTAATGCTTCACCCCTCCACTTT. Amino acid sequence: CASSFIRTSNASPLHF.

This chain connects TRBV5-4 to TRBJ1-3; possible D gene TRBD1, 5 bases. This CDR3 is 16 amino acids long. Germline V lookup: CDR1 SGHNT, CDR2 YYREEE (reference sequence). Trimming took off 4 bases at V and 0 bases at J, with 14 bases between the two ends. The CDR3 nucleotides are TGTGCCAGCAGCCACCGGGACTCAAGCTCTGGAAACACCATATATTTT. The encoded protein is CASSHRDSSSGNTIYF.

This chain links TRBV19 with TRBJ1-2, with a weak D call TRBD1 (5 bases). The CDR3 covers 14 residues. The V gene's germline CDR1 is LNHDA and CDR2 SQIVND (reference sequence). Trimming took 7 bases from V and 7 from J, leaving 19 bases between them. Here the CDR3 reads CASITGSRYGGYTF. CDR3 sequence (DNA): TGTGCCAGTATCACAGGATCCAGATATGGTGGCTACACCTTC.

The V call is TRBV6-5, the J call TRBJ1-1; D gene unclear. Germline V gives CDR1 MNHEY, CDR2 SVGAGI. V lost 6 bases, J lost 3 bases, and 11 bases lay in between. The CDR3 extends over 13 amino acids. The CDR3 DNA is TGTGCCAGCAGGAAGGAGTTGGACACTGAAGCTTTCTTT. This gives the protein CASRKELDTEAFF.

Comment on this clone: Within the sample, other DNA sequences also encode this same CDR3. The chain joins TRBV7-2 to TRBJ2-7, with 8 bases fitting TRBD1. The V gene end was trimmed by 2 bases and the J gene end by 3 bases; junction bases not matched to a gene: 3. Per the germline V gene, CDR1 is SGHTA and CDR2 is FQGNSA. The CDR3 is 14 residues long. CDR3 loop: CASSLLGQGYEQYV. CDR3 bases: TGTGCCAGCAGCTTACTTGGACAGGGCTACGAGCAGTACGTC.

This chain links TRBV11-2 with TRBJ2-3, with TRBD2 as a possible D gene (6 bases). Trimming removed 9 bases from V and 4 bases from J, with 14 bases in between. Germline lookup yields CDR1 SGHAT and CDR2 FQNNGV. CDR3 length: 13 residues. As DNA, the CDR3 is TGTGCCAGTACCACAGCGGGCTCAGATACGCAGTATTTT. Protein product: CASTTAGSDTQYF.

The CDR3 coding sequence is TGTGCCACCAGACTAGATGAAAAACTGTTTTTT. Residues: CATRLDEKLFF. The chain carries TRBV19 and TRBJ1-4; no clear D gene. With 10 bases removed from V and 6 bases from J, the gap between germline ends came to 9 bases. The CDR3 loop spans 11 amino acids. The germline CDR1 and CDR2 sequences are LNHDA and SQIVND (reference sequence).

The rearrangement joins TRBV9 to TRBJ1-4, with 10 bases that match TRBD1. The trim removed 6 bases at V and 0 bases at J, leaving 8 bases unmatched. The germline V gene has CDR1 SGDLS and CDR2 YYNGEE. This CDR3 comprises 17 residues. In nucleotides, the CDR3 is TGTGCCAGCACCCCGGGACAGGGGTTAACAACTAATGAAAAACTGTTTTTT. Protein: CASTPGQGLTTNEKLFF.

The chain employs TRBV2 and TRBJ1-1, with TRBD1 as a possible D gene (5 bases). The CDR3 consists of 13 residues. The germline CDR1 and CDR2 sequences are SNHLY and FYNNEI. V was pared by 4 bases and J by 5 bases, with 11 bases between. The CDR3 region is CASSVSGGTEAFF. In nucleotides, the CDR3 is TGTGCCAGCAGTGTGTCGGGGGGAACTGAAGCTTTCTTT.

The V gene is TRBV5-3, the J gene TRBJ1-5; no firm D call. TRBV5-3 is known as an ORF, though its function is uncertain. V was trimmed by 3 bases and J by 5 bases, leaving 9 bases between them. The CDR3 loop spans 13 amino acids. CDR3 sequence reads: CARSSDNHQPQHF. In DNA, the CDR3 is TGTGCCAGAAGCTCCGACAACCATCAGCCCCAGCATTTT.

This chain joins TRBV6-1 and TRBJ1-6; no clear D. V gave up 2 bases and J gave up 6 bases, with 8 bases separating them. The CDR3 has 14 residues. The germline V gene has CDR1 MNHNS and CDR2 SASEGT. The CDR3 spells CASSEWNSNSPLHF. The CDR3 coding sequence is TGTGCCAGCAGTGAATGGAACAGTAATTCACCCCTCCACTTT.

This clone was counted between two and nine times. V gene TRBV7-9 combines with J gene TRBJ2-7, with 7 positions matching TRBD2. CDR1 and CDR2 (germline): SEHNR, FQNEAQ (reference sequence). V gave up 5 bases and J gave up 2 bases; unmatched junction bases: 6. The CDR3 has 14 amino acids. CDR3 nucleotides: TGTGCCAGCAGCGACGTCGGACTAGCCTACGAGCAGTACGTC. This encodes CASSDVGLAYEQYV.

V gene TRBV9 combines with J gene TRBJ2-1; TRBD1 aligns across 7 bases. Germline loops: CDR1 SGDLS, CDR2 YYNGEE. The V and J ends lost 0 bases and 2 bases, in that order; junction bases with no gene match: 5. The CDR3 is made up of 16 amino acids. The chain's CDR3 is CASSVAEGGAYNEQFF. CDR3 DNA: TGTGCCAGCAGCGTAGCGGAAGGGGGCGCCTACAATGAGCAGTTCTTC.

The chain links TRBV7-2 to TRBJ2-7, with TRBD1 matching 10 bases. The V gene end was trimmed by 5 bases and the J gene end by 4 bases; junction bases not matched to a gene: 5. Germline CDR1 SGHTA, CDR2 FQGNSA. This CDR3 is built from 14 residues. CDR3 sequence reads: CASSPGQGPYEQYV. Here the CDR3 DNA reads TGTGCCAGCAGCCCGGGACAGGGGCCTTACGAGCAGTACGTC.

The V and J genes are TRBV28 and TRBJ1-4; 9 nucleotides line up with TRBD1. This CDR3 has 17 amino acids. The J segment lost 6 bases and the V segment lost 5 bases, leaving 13 bases of the junction unmatched. Germline loops: CDR1 MDHEN, CDR2 SYDVKM. CDR3 loop: CASSPSFIGTGHEKLFF. The DNA for the CDR3 is TGTGCCAGCAGTCCGTCATTTATTGGGACAGGGCATGAAAAACTGTTTTTT.